This T cell receptor beta chain was observed in a study of blood T cell repertoires in COVID-19. Study background: From the United States, Italy and Spain came samples of acute and convalescent COVID-19. T cells, B-cell-depleted T cells, or PBMCs supplied cDNA or gDNA.

V lost 5 bases and J lost 0, with 10 bases in between. From germline, CDR1 is SGHTA and CDR2 FQGNSA. This CDR3 region has 14 residues. Source study methods: By means of reference gene primer amplification, nucleated cell counts were estimated. Sequencing used immunoSEQ multiplex PCR; TCRdb keeps in-frame clones, though not all of them. Clone size and V and J calls were adopted from that table, with D and trimming inferred from the DNA. Found here are about 240,000 clones, more than 75% of them singletons; the top ten hold under 15%. This clone occurred once. The sequence derives from a woman in her sixties or seventies with active or convalescent COVID-19. The chain carries TRBV7-2 and TRBJ1-1; D is possibly TRBD1 (5 bases). Specimen: peripheral blood. The CDR3, as DNA: TGTGCCAGCAGCCCGACGACAGTGAACACTGAAGCTTTCTTT. Translated, it gives CASSPTTVNTEAFF. Looking up the rest from reference TRBV7-2 and TRBJ1-1 gives the full variable domain: GAGVSQSPSNKVTEKGKDVELRCDPISGHTALYWYRQSLGQGLEFLIYFQGNSAPDKSGLPSDRFSAERTGGSVSTLTIQRTQQEDSAVYLCASSPTTVNTEAFFGQGTRLTVV.